This T cell receptor (beta chain) came from a study of CD8 T cells in ankylosing spondylitis. General observations from the study: Disease-linked clones, CD8+, were relatively rare in peripheral blood. Ankylosing spondylitis blood appeared to be characterized by a TCR beta motif of about 8 highly homologous variants. Matched synovial fluid from ankylosing spondylitis patients was reported to be enriched for disease-linked clones. Some motif variants were previously reported in reactive arthritis synovial fluid and blood.

The CDR3 loop spans 14 amino acids. Per the germline V gene, CDR1 is MNHEY and CDR2 is SVGEGT. Trimming pared 7 bases from V and 4 bases from J, leaving 16 bases between. Quantitative 5'-RACE was performed with molecular barcodes, and it yielded the TCR beta libraries. TCRdb processed the 5' RACE reads anew with MiXCR; each CDR3 protein has one entry. The sample holds around 770,000 distinct CDR3 sequences, around 20% seen once. For this clonotype: Its antigen remains unknown.

V usage is TRBV6-2 or TRBV6-3 and J usage is TRBJ1-1; no clear D gene. Sequencing was done on a sample of blood, either unsorted or a sorted T cell fraction (not recorded which). The receptor was isolated from a male donor with ankylosing spondylitis. CDR3 coding DNA: TGTGCCAGCAATACCTTTGAGGGTAGCACTGAAGCTTTCTTT. It specifies CASNTFEGSTEAFF.